This T cell receptor beta chain appears in the sequencing data of a study of blood T cell repertoires in COVID-19. Study-wide background: Whether acute or convalescent, the COVID-19 samples came from the United States, Italy and Spain. The analysed material was cDNA or gDNA that came from T cells, B-cell-depleted T cells, or PBMCs.

The germline gives CDR1 SGHNT, CDR2 YYREEE (reference sequence). Trimming took off 4 bases at V and 4 bases at J, with 17 bases between the two ends. This CDR3 contains 15 residues. Original processing notes: Researchers report that nucleated cell counts were estimated from reference gene primer amplification. Profiled with immunoSEQ multiplex PCR; TCRdb holds only in-frame clones, not every one. For V, J and clone size, that table is used; D and trimming come from the DNA. The table has 75,000 to 90,000 clones, around 86% seen once. The clonotype was recovered from a man in his forties or fifties with active COVID-19. The rearrangement uses TRBV5-4 and TRBJ2-5; maybe TRBD2 (6 bases). The material sequenced was peripheral blood. CDR3 sequence (DNA): TGTGCCAGCAGCCCTGGGGCGGGGCCGGCAGAGACCCAGTACTTC. This codes for CASSPGAGPAETQYF.